This T cell receptor (beta chain) derives from a study of breast tumors, draining lymph nodes, adjacent tissues. Whole-study results and caveats: Tumors had less TCR diversity than lymph nodes, more than nontumor tissue.

Samples came from axillary lymph nodes draining the breast cancer. CDR1 is SEHNR and CDR2 is FQNEAQ in the germline V gene (reference sequence). CDR3 length equals 17 residues. As to this clonotype: The antigen is not known. At one of its ends the junction is not consistent with the germline gene, which may arise from a read error.

TCRdb analysed the multiplex PCR reads with MiXCR anew, one entry per CDR3 protein. The sample carries about 180,000 distinct CDR3 sequences, approximately 30% recorded once. V is TRBV7-9 and J is TRBJ1-3; 9 bases map to TRBD1. The sequence came from a female donor with breast cancer. Some clones in this sample may be carry-over from other donors' samples. The specimen sequenced was axillary lymph node tissue. CDR3 amino acids: CASGKGRDRALGNPIYF. In DNA, the CDR3 is TGTGCCAGCGGCAAAGGCCGGGACAGGGCGTTGGGAAACCCCATATATTTT.